The 13 T cell receptor beta chains presented below share a single source sample, sequenced in a study of cytomegalovirus exposure and HLA in healthy donors. PCR primers comprised 60 Vbeta and 13 Jbeta primers. Data came from immunoSEQ multiplex PCR; TCRdb stores just in-frame clones and leaves some out. This table has 100,000 to 150,000 clones, about 81% appearing once. Sequences were obtained from PBMCs. The receptor set was obtained from a woman in her twenties or thirties in good health and CMV-seronegative.

J is TRBJ1-1 and V is TRBV7-9, with TRBD1 as a possible D gene (6 bases). Trimming cost V 5 bases and J 0 bases, with 13 bases left between them. CDR1 and CDR2 from the germline V gene are SEHNR and FQNEAQ (reference sequence). This CDR3 region has 15 residues. CDR3 DNA: TGTGCCAGCAGCCATCGAGGGACATTGAACACTGAAGCTTTCTTT. It specifies CASSHRGTLNTEAFF.

The V gene is TRBV9, the J gene TRBJ2-3; 10 bases match TRBD2. V trimming: 2 bases; J trimming: 5 bases; junction bases outside the gene matches: 8. Germline V gives CDR1 SGDLS, CDR2 YYNGEE. The CDR3 is 16 residues long. CDR3 nucleotides: TGTGCCAGCAGCGTTCTAGCGGGGGACTCCATAGATACGCAGTATTTT. This sequence encodes CASSVLAGDSIDTQYF. The full variable domain, completed using reference TRBV9 and TRBJ2-3, is DSGVTQTPKHLITATGQRVTLRCSPRSGDLSVYWYQQSLDQGLQFLIQYYNGEERAKGNILERFSAQQFPDLHSELNLSSLELGDSALYFCASSVLAGDSIDTQYFGPGTRLTVL.

This clone was detected a few times. The chain recombines TRBV5-6 with TRBJ2-7; D is unclear. From germline, CDR1 is SGHDT and CDR2 YYEEEE. This CDR3 region has 13 residues. The V end was cut by 2 bases, the J end by 0 bases, with 6 bases between. CDR3 sequence reads: CASSFGGSYEQYF. Here the CDR3 DNA reads TGTGCCAGCAGCTTCGGCGGCTCCTACGAGCAGTACTTC.

V usage is TRBV12-5 and J usage is TRBJ2-5; D might be TRBD1 (5 bases). The ends were cut back, 1 base at V and 2 bases at J, with 5 bases in the middle. Germline CDR1 LGHNT, CDR2 FRNRAP. The CDR3 is 13 residues long. The CDR3 coding sequence is TGTGCTAGTGGTTTGGGACAGCAAGAGACCCAGTACTTC. Translating gives CASGLGQQETQYF.

This clone was seen a few times. The rearrangement uses TRBV6-5 and TRBJ1-2, with 9 bases matching TRBD1. Germline trimming cut 2 bases from V and 5 bases from J; bases unmatched to any gene: 3. From germline, CDR1 is MNHEY and CDR2 SVGAGI. The CDR3 contains 14 residues. The CDR3 DNA reads as TGTGCCAGCAGTTACCGACAGGGGGGATATGGCTACACCTTC. Amino acid sequence: CASSYRQGGYGYTF.

The J gene is TRBJ2-1, the V gene TRBV27, with 14 bases aligning to TRBD2. CDR1 and CDR2 from the germline V gene are MNHEY and SMNVEV (reference sequence). CDR3 length equals 17 residues. The trim removed 3 bases at V and 4 bases at J, leaving 5 bases unmatched. The CDR3 sequence is CASSFRRTSGRYNEQFF. The CDR3 DNA reads TGTGCCAGCAGTTTCCGAAGGACTAGCGGGAGGTACAATGAGCAGTTCTTC.

V gene TRBV4-2 combines with J gene TRBJ1-1; D perhaps matches TRBD1 (5 bases). Germline CDR1 reads LGHNA; CDR2 reads YNFKEQ. Trimming took off 0 bases at V and 3 bases at J, with 14 bases between the two ends. The CDR3 is made up of 16 amino acids. The CDR3 DNA is TGTGCCAGCAGCCAAGAAGTAGGCAGGGTAGACACTGAAGCTTTCTTT. Translating it yields CASSQEVGRVDTEAFF.

Written as DNA, the CDR3 is TGTGCCAGCAGGGGAGGGTCGGCCGGGAAAGAGACCCAGTACTTC. This encodes CASRGGSAGKETQYF. This chain connects TRBV28 to TRBJ2-5; 7 nucleotides line up with TRBD2. Looked up from germline, CDR1 is MDHEN and CDR2 is SYDVKM. This CDR3 contains 15 residues. Trimming removed 6 bases from V and 3 bases from J; junction bases left unmatched: 10.

The gene calls are TRBV7-2 and TRBJ2-7, with 12 bases fitting TRBD2. CDR3 length: 15 residues. CDR1 and CDR2 (germline): SGHTA, FQGNSA. V lost 3 bases, J lost 5 bases, and 5 bases stayed unmatched. As DNA, the CDR3 is TGTGCCAGCAGCTTTTCACGACTAGCGGGAGACGAGCAGTACTTC. It specifies CASSFSRLAGDEQYF.

CDR3 bases: TGTGCCAGCAGCTCCCTTCGAGGGGGCTCCTCCTACGAGCAGTACTTC. Translation gives CASSSLRGGSSYEQYF. The chain employs TRBV11-2 and TRBJ2-7, with 7 nucleotides matching TRBD1. The CDR3 extends over 16 amino acids. Germline V gene data show CDR1 as SGHAT and CDR2 as FQNNGV. The V and J ends lost 4 bases and 0 bases, in that order; junction bases with no gene match: 9.

V is TRBV10-1 and J is TRBJ1-1, with 7 bases lining up with TRBD1. CDR1 is WNHNN and CDR2 is SYGVQD in the germline V gene (reference sequence). The CDR3 has 13 amino acids. The V and J ends lost 3 bases and 4 bases, in that order; junction bases with no gene match: 2. This CDR3 reads CASSDSGGTEAFF. The CDR3 DNA reads as TGCGCCAGCAGTGATTCAGGGGGCACTGAAGCTTTCTTT.

The J gene is TRBJ1-1, the V gene TRBV6-5; 8 positions match TRBD1. V trimming: 5 bases; J trimming: 3 bases; junction bases outside the gene matches: 5. CDR1 and CDR2 (germline): MNHEY, SVGAGI. This CDR3 region has 14 residues. The CDR3 region is CASSRDRGYTEAFF. As DNA, the CDR3 is TGTGCCAGCAGTCGTGACAGGGGATACACTGAAGCTTTCTTT.

This chain uses TRBV11-2 with TRBJ1-4, with D possibly TRBD1 on 6 matching bases. This CDR3 contains 16 residues. CDR1 is SGHAT, CDR2 FQNNGV, per germline. V was cut by 3 bases and J by 5 bases, with 16 bases left in between. DNA for the CDR3: TGTGCCAGCAGCTTCGCGGGGGGCGCAGGCAATGAAAAACTGTTTTTT. Amino acid sequence: CASSFAGGAGNEKLFF.